This T cell receptor beta chain was identified during a study of tumor-infiltrating lymphocytes in primary liver carcinoma. Trimming stripped 0 bases from V and 2 bases from J, with 9 bases between. The CDR3 loop spans 15 amino acids. Germline V gives CDR1 SGHRS, CDR2 YFSETQ. Co-extraction of both nucleic acids (RNA and DNA) used about 17-31 mg of unsorted bulk tissue. TCR beta cDNA was prepared out of roughly 490 ng total RNA by means of a constant-region primer. Three nested multiplex PCR rounds, a slightly modified ARM-PCR method, built the TCR beta libraries. With TRBV1-TRBV30 forward primers and a C-beta reverse primer, the first two PCR rounds were run for approximately 10 cycles each. TCRdb reanalysed the multiplex PCR reads using MiXCR and keeps one entry per CDR3 protein. Among some 120,000 distinct CDR3 sequences listed, 50% to 80% were seen once.

This chain connects TRBV5-1 to TRBJ1-5, with D maybe TRBD1 (5 bases). Material for sequencing was liver tumor tissue from sampling region 3. Subset meaning: tumor region T3, left-lateral pole. This clonotype was sampled from a woman aged 60-75 years with primary liver carcinoma and hepatitis B virus infection. DNA of the CDR3: TGCGCCAGCAGCTTGGAATGGGGCGGCAATCAGCCCCAGCATTTT. Translation: CASSLEWGGNQPQHF.